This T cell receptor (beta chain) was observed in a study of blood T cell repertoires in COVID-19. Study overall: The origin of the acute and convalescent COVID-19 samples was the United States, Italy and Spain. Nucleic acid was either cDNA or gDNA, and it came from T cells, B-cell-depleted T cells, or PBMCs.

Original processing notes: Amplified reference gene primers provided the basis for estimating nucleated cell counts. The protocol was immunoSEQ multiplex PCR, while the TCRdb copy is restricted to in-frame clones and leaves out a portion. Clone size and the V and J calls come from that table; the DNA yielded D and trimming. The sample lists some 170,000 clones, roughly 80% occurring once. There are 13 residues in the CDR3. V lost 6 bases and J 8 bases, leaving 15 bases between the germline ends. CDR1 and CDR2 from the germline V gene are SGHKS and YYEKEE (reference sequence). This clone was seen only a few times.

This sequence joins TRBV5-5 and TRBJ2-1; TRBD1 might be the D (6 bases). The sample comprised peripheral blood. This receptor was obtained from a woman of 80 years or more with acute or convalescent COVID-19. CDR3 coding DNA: TGTGCCAGCACTTTACTACAGGGCGATGAGCAGTTCTTC. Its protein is CASTLLQGDEQFF.